This T cell receptor (beta chain) was captured by sequencing in a study of cytotoxic CD8 clonotypes in ibrutinib-treated CLL. Assay used: immunoSEQ multiplex PCR; TCRdb lists only in-frame clones, some missing. The sample includes about 130,000 clones, around three quarters of them seen just once. CDR1 MDHEN and CDR2 SYDVKM come from the germline V gene. The CDR3 consists of 14 residues. Trimming removed 2 bases at V and 3 bases at J, with 9 bases between. Sequenced material: PBMCs, taken after 12 months of ibrutinib treatment. The clonotype comes from a human donor with chronic lymphocytic leukemia. V usage is TRBV28 and J usage is TRBJ2-3; D gene unclear. CDR3 in amino acids: CASSLRYGTDTQYF. DNA of the CDR3: TGTGCCAGCAGTTTAAGGTACGGGACAGATACGCAGTATTTT.